The clone carrying this T cell receptor beta chain was detected once. The germline V gene has CDR1 SGHNT and CDR2 YYREEE (reference sequence). The CDR3 covers 14 residues. Trimming took 4 bases from V and 3 from J; bases not matched to a gene: 6. This sample stems from a study of blood T cell repertoires in COVID-19. Sequencing used immunoSEQ multiplex PCR; TCRdb keeps in-frame clones, though not all of them. The sample lists about 290,000 clones, roughly 90% occurring once. The participants were between about 18 and 90 years old and came from some 23 US areas. Symptom resolution, clearance, or two negative PCRs marked the recovered donors of Cohort 3.

V and J are TRBV5-4 and TRBJ1-1; TRBD1 aligns across 7 bases. The sequence was collected from a woman between 35 and 50 years old who had recovered from COVID-19. Sequenced material: PBMCs or T cells enriched from blood (not recorded which). The CDR3 loop is CASSVQTGYTEAFF. The CDR3 DNA reads TGTGCCAGCAGCGTTCAGACAGGGTACACTGAAGCTTTCTTT.